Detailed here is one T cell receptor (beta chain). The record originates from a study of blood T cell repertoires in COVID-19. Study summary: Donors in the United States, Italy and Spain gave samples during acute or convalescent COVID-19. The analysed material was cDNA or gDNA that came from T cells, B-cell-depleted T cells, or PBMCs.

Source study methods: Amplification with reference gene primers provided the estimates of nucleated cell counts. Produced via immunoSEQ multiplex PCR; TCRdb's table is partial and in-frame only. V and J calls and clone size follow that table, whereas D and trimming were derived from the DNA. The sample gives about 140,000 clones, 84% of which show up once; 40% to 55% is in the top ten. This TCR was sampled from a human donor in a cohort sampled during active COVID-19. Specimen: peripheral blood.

The CDR3 DNA follows: TGTGCCAGCAGCTTGACAGAGAACACTGAAGCTTTCTTT. This codes for CASSLTENTEAFF. The V call is TRBV11-3, the J call TRBJ1-1; D might be TRBD1 (5 bases). Germline V gene data show CDR1 as SGHNT and CDR2 as YENEEA. Trimming stripped 3 bases from V and 1 base from J, with 6 bases between. The CDR3 length is 13 residues.